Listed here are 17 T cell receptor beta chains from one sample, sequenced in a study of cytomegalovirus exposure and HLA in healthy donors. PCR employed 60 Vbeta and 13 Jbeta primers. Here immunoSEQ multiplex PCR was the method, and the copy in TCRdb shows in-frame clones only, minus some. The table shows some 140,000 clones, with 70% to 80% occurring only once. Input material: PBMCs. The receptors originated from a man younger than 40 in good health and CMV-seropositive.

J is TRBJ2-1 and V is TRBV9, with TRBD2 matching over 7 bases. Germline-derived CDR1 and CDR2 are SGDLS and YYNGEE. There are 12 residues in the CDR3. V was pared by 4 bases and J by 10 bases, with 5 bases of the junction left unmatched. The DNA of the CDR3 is TGTGCCAGCAGCACACACGGGGGGGAGCAGTTCTTC. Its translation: CASSTHGGEQFF.

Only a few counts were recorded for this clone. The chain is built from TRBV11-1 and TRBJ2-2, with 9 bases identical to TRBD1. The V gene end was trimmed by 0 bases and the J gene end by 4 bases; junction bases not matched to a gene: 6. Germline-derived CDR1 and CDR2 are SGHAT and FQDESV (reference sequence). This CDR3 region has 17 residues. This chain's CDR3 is CASSLAVTGGSTGELFF. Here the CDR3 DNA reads TGTGCCAGCAGCTTAGCGGTGACAGGGGGTAGCACCGGGGAGCTGTTTTTT. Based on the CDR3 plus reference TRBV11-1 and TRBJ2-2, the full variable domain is EAEVAQSPRYKITEKSQAVAFWCDPISGHATLYWYRQILGQGPELLVQFQDESVVDDSQLPKDRFSAERLKGVDSTLKIQPAELGDSAMYLCASSLAVTGGSTGELFFGEGSRLTVL.

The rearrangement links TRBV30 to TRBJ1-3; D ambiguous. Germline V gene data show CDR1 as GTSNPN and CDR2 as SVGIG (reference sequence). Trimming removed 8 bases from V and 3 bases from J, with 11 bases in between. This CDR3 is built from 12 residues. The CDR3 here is CARSTDGNTIYF. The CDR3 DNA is TGTGCCCGAAGCACAGATGGAAACACCATATATTTT.

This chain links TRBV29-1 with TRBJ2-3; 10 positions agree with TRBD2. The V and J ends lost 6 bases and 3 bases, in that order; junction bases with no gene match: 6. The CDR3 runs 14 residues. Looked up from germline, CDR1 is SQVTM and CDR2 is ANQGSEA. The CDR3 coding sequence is TGCAGCGTGCTTAGCGGGAGGACGACAGATACGCAGTATTTT. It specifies CSVLSGRTTDTQYF.

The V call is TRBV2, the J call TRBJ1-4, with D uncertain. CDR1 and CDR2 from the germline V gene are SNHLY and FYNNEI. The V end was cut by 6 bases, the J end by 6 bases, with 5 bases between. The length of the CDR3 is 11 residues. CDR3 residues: CASSFDEKLFF. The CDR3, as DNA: TGTGCCAGCAGCTTTGATGAAAAACTGTTTTTT.

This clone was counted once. CDR3 DNA sequence: TGTGCCATCAGTGAGTCAGGGGGCAGCTATGGCTACACCTTC. It translates to CAISESGGSYGYTF. This sequence joins TRBV10-3 and TRBJ1-2; 7 bases fit TRBD1. Per germline, CDR1 ENHRY and CDR2 SYGVKD. The CDR3 is made up of 14 amino acids. V gave up 0 bases and J gave up 4 bases; unmatched junction bases: 2.

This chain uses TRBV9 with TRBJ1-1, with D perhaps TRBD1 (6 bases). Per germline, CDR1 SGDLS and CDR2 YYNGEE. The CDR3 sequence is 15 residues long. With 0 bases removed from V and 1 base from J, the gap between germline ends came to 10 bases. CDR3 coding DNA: TGTGCCAGCAGCGTAGCTACAGGGACGAACACTGAAGCTTTCTTT. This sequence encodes CASSVATGTNTEAFF.

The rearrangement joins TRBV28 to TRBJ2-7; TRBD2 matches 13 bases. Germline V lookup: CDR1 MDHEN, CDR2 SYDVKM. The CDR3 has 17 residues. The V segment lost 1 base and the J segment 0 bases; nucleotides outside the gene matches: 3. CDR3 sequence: CASSLLGLAGYSYEQYF. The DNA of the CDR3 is TGTGCCAGCAGTTTATTGGGACTAGCGGGATACTCCTACGAGCAGTACTTC.

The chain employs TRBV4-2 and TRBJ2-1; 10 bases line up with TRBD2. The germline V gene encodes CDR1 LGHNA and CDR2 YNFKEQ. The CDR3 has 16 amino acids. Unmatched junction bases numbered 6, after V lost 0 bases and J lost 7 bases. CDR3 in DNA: TGTGCCAGCAGCCAAGAGGGAATAGCGGGGGGAAATGAGCAGTTCTTC. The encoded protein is CASSQEGIAGGNEQFF.

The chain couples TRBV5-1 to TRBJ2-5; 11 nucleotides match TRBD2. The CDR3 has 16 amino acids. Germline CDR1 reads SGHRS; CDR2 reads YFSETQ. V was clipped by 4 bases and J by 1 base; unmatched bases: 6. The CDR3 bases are TGCGCCAGCAGCCGAGGGGGACTAGCGGTCCAAGAGACCCAGTACTTC. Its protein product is CASSRGGLAVQETQYF.

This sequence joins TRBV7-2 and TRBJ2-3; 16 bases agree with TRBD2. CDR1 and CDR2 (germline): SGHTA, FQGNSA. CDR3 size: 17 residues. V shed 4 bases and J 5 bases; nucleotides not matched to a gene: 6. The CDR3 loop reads CASSSGTSGGAVDTQYF. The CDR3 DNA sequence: TGTGCCAGCAGCTCAGGGACTAGCGGGGGGGCGGTAGATACGCAGTATTTT.

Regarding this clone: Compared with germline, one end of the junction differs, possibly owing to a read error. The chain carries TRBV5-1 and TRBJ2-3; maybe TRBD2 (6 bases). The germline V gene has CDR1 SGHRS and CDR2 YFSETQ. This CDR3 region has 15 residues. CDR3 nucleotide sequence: TGTGCCAGCAGCGGAGGGTTTGTGGTCGCAGATACGCAGTATTTT. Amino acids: CASSGGFVVADTQYF.

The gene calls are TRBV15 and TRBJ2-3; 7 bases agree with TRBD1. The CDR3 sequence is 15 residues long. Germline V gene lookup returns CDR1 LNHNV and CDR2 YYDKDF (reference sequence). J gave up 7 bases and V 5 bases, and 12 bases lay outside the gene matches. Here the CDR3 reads CATSPVGQVPNTQYF. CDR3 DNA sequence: TGTGCCACCAGCCCGGTAGGACAGGTCCCAAATACGCAGTATTTT.

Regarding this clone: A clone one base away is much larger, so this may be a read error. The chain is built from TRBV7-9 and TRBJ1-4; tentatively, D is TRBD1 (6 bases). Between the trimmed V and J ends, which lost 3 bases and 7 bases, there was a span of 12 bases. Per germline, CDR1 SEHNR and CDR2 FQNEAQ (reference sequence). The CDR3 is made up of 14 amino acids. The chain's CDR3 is CASSFEQGGEKLFF. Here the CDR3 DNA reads TGTGCCAGCAGCTTCGAACAGGGCGGTGAAAAACTGTTTTTT.

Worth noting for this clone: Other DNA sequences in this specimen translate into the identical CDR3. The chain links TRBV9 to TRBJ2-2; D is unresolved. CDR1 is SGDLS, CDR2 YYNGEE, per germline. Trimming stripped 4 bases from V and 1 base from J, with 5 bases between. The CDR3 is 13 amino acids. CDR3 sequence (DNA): TGTGCCAGCAGCTCTTGGAACACCGGGGAGCTGTTTTTT. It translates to CASSSWNTGELFF.

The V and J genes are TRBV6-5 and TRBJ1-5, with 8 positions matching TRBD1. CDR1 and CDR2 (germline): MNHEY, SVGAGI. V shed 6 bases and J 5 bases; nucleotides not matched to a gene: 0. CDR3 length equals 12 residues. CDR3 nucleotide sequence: TGTGCCAGCAGACAGGGGGATCAGCCCCAGCATTTT. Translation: CASRQGDQPQHF.

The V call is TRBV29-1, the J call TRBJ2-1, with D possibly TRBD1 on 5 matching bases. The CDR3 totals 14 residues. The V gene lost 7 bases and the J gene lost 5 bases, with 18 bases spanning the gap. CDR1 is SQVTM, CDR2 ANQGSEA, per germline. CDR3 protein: CSGTEQGANNEQFF. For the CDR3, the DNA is TGCAGCGGGACGGAGCAGGGCGCTAACAATGAGCAGTTCTTC.